These 11 T cell receptor beta chains share one sample of origin, sequenced in a study of identical twins. TCRdb called the 5' RACE reads again in MiXCR, with one record for every CDR3 protein. The sample carries roughly 710,000 distinct CDR3 sequences, approximately 6.1% recorded once. Sequences were obtained from naive T cells sorted from blood. These receptors came from a man younger than 35 in good health.

The table lists this clonotype with a few counts. At one end the junction does not follow the germline gene, possibly because of a read error. The genes are TRBV19 and TRBJ2-6; D is perhaps TRBD1 (6 bases). Germline V gives CDR1 LNHDA, CDR2 SQIVND (reference sequence). This CDR3 spans 12 amino acids. The CDR3 nucleotides are TGTGCCAGTAGTTCCCCTAAAGGGGACACAGCTTTC. Its protein product is CASSSPKGDTAF.

This clonotype was found many times. The chain has TRBV28 and TRBJ2-7, with 16 bases lining up with TRBD2. Germline loops: CDR1 MDHEN, CDR2 SYDVKM. This CDR3 has 17 amino acids. Unmatched junction bases numbered 11, after V lost 7 bases and J lost 5 bases. CDR3: CASTTLPGTSGRDEQYF. CDR3 coding DNA: TGTGCCAGCACTACCCTTCCCGGGACTAGCGGGAGGGACGAGCAGTACTTC.

This clonotype occurred many times. The chain combines TRBV5-1 with TRBJ2-7, with TRBD1 matching 7 bases. V shed 3 bases and J 3 bases; nucleotides not matched to a gene: 3. The germline V gene has CDR1 SGHRS and CDR2 YFSETQ. CDR3 length: 13 amino acids. CDR3 nucleotides: TGCGCCAGCAGCTCGACAGGGAACTACGAGCAGTACTTC. As protein: CASSSTGNYEQYF.

The sample holds a few counts of this clonotype. This chain links TRBV5-1 with TRBJ2-1; the D gene is possibly TRBD1 (5 bases). Germline V gives CDR1 SGHRS, CDR2 YFSETQ. The CDR3 totals 16 residues. The V and J ends lost 0 bases and 8 bases respectively, with 18 bases between them. CDR3 in amino acids: CASSLGVGQLNDEQFF. CDR3 bases: TGCGCCAGCAGCTTGGGAGTTGGACAACTAAACGATGAGCAGTTCTTC.

This clonotype was found many times. This chain connects TRBV24-1 to TRBJ2-5; D unclear. Deletions cut 5 bases from V and 5 bases from J, with 8 bases between. The germline CDR1 and CDR2 sequences are KGHDR and SFDVKD. The CDR3 is 12 residues long. The CDR3 DNA reads as TGTGCCACCAGTGGTGGGGTTGAGACCCAGTACTTC. Encoded protein: CATSGGVETQYF.

Many counts were recorded for this clonotype. The chain is built from TRBV20-1 and TRBJ2-1; a possible D gene is TRBD2 (6 bases). V was trimmed by 7 bases and J by 6 bases, leaving 13 bases between them. Germline V gene sequence: CDR1 DFQATT, CDR2 SNEGSKA (reference sequence). This CDR3 has 12 residues. For the CDR3, the DNA is TGCAGTGTAGCGGACTTGGGCAATGAGCAGTTCTTC. Translation: CSVADLGNEQFF.

This clonotype was counted between two and nine times. The V call is TRBV28, the J call TRBJ2-1, with TRBD2 identical over 11 bases. Germline CDR1 MDHEN, CDR2 SYDVKM. The CDR3 covers 16 residues. The trim removed 6 bases at V and 7 bases at J, leaving 11 bases unmatched. CDR3 sequence reads: CASRARLAGGVNEQFF. The CDR3 DNA reads as TGTGCCAGCAGGGCGAGGCTAGCGGGAGGTGTTAATGAGCAGTTCTTC.

The sample holds a few counts of this clonotype. V usage is TRBV28 and J usage is TRBJ2-3; TRBD2 agrees at 13 bases. CDR1 and CDR2 (germline): MDHEN, SYDVKM. Unmatched junction bases numbered 20, after V lost 5 bases and J lost 6 bases. The length of the CDR3 is 20 residues. CDR3 nucleotide sequence: TGTGCCAGCAGTCCCTGGTGGCACGAAACTAGCGGGAGGGTGGGGGATACGCAGTATTTT. Protein: CASSPWWHETSGRVGDTQYF. The variable domain in full, with the rest retrieved from reference TRBV28 and TRBJ2-3, is DVKVTQSSRYLVKRTGEKVFLECVQDMDHENMFWYRQDPGLGLRLIYFSYDVKMKEKGDIPEGYSVSREKKERFSLILESASTNQTSMYLCASSPWWHETSGRVGDTQYFGPGTRLTVL.

In regard to this clonotype: A single base separates this from a much larger clone, so it may be a read error. The missing conserved phenylalanine or tryptophan at the end of this CDR3 makes a read error likely. The chain couples TRBV12-3 or TRBV12-4 to TRBJ1-1; D not resolved. V was shortened by 1 base and J by 7 bases, with 7 bases between the two germline ends. The CDR3 runs 12 residues. The CDR3 nucleotides are TGTGCCAGCAGTTTAGGAGACGGTGAAGCTTTCTCT. Its protein is CASSLGDGEAFS.

The table lists this clonotype with many counts. This chain uses TRBV20-1 with TRBJ2-1, with TRBD2 identical over 10 bases. V was clipped by 5 bases and J by 1 base; unmatched bases: 5. The CDR3 length is 15 residues. Germline lookup yields CDR1 DFQATT and CDR2 SNEGSKA (reference sequence). DNA for the CDR3: TGCAGTGCTCCATCTAGCGGGGGATCCTACAATGAGCAGTTCTTC. Translated: CSAPSSGGSYNEQFF.

This clonotype was recorded many times. This chain links TRBV20-1 with TRBJ2-1; D unresolved. Germline CDR1 is DFQATT and CDR2 is SNEGSKA (reference sequence). V lost 6 bases and J 4 bases, leaving 7 bases between the germline ends. The CDR3 has 11 amino acids. The CDR3 nucleotides read TGCAGTGCCGTAAGTTACAATGAGCAGTTCTTC. It yields the protein CSAVSYNEQFF.